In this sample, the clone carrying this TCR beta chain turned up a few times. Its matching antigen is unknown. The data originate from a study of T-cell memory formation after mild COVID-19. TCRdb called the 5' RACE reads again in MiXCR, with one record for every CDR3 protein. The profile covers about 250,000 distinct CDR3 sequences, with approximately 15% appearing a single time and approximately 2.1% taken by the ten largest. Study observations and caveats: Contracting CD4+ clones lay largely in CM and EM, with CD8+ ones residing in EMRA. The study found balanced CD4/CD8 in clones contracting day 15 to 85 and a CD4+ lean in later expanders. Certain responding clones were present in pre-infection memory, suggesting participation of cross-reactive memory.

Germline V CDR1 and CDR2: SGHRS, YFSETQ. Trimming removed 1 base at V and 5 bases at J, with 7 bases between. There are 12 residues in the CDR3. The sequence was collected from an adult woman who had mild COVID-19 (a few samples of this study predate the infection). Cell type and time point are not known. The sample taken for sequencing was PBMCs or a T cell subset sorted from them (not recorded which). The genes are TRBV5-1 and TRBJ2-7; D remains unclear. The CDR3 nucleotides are TGCGCCAGCAGCTTGAATAGGAACGAGCAGTACTTC. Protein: CASSLNRNEQYF.